This T cell receptor beta chain is drawn from a study of cytomegalovirus exposure and HLA in healthy donors. Remarks on this clone: What it binds is not known.

Study outcomes and limitations: Over 150 TCR beta chains were listed as cytomegalovirus-associated. In an earlier analysis, about 87% or about 30%: the productive usage of most TCR beta V segments.

CDR1 SQVTM and CDR2 ANQGSEA come from the germline V gene. CDR3 length: 12 amino acids. PCR was performed using 60 Vbeta and 13 Jbeta primers. Sequencing used immunoSEQ multiplex PCR; TCRdb keeps in-frame clones, though not all of them. The table lists about 190,000 clones, 70% to 75% of them singletons. The specimen sequenced was PBMCs. This receptor was taken from a man younger than 40 in good health and CMV-seropositive. The chain recombines TRBV29-1 with TRBJ2-5; a weak D match, TRBD1 (8 bases). The CDR3 DNA reads TGCGCCACAGGGGGGGGCGAAGAGACCCAGTACTTC. It encodes CATGGGEETQYF. The full variable domain, its missing parts supplied by reference TRBV29-1 and TRBJ2-5, is SAVISQKPSRDICQRGTSLTIQCQVDSQVTMMFWYRQQPGQSLTLIATANQGSEATYESGFVIDKFPISRPNLTFSTLTVSNMSPEDSSIYLCATGGGEETQYFGPGTRLLVL.